The 27 T cell receptor beta chains given below trace back to one sample, sequenced in a study of blood T cell repertoires in COVID-19 (TCRdb year 2020). Libraries were prepared through the immunoSEQ multiplex PCR assay. Sourced from immuneACCESS, this table was stored by TCRdb with only in-frame sequences that have V and J called. A share of the clones is absent; for the studies checked, an unresolved V gene accounts for under half, and the remainder has no known explanation. The table for this sample lists about 310,000 clones; roughly 90% of them were counted only once. The ten largest clones represent under 3% of the sample. Sample: peripheral blood. The receptors were sampled from a woman in her twenties or thirties with COVID-19, enrolled during active disease.

The gene calls are TRBV28 and TRBJ2-2; 10 nucleotides align to TRBD2. Germline assignment: CDR1 MDHEN and CDR2 SYDVKM. The CDR3 consists of 16 residues. J lost 5 bases, V lost 5 bases, and 8 bases had no gene match. CDR3: CASSITSGVGTGELFF. The CDR3 DNA reads as TGTGCCAGCAGTATAACTAGCGGGGTTGGGACCGGGGAGCTGTTTTTT.

The V call is TRBV7-2, the J call TRBJ2-7; 7 bases are a match to TRBD1. Germline CDR1 reads SGHTA; CDR2 reads FQGNSA. The CDR3 sequence is 16 residues long. V gave up 5 bases and J gave up 2 bases; unmatched junction bases: 12. The CDR3 DNA follows: TGTGCCAGCAGCCTACAGGGGAGAGGTTTAGCCTACGAGCAGTACTTC. Amino acid sequence: CASSLQGRGLAYEQYF.

This rearrangement joins TRBV15 to TRBJ2-7; 8 bases align to TRBD1. J was trimmed by 6 bases and V by 4 bases; bases with no gene match: 14. The CDR3 spans 16 residues. Germline assignment: CDR1 LNHNV and CDR2 YYDKDF (reference sequence). The CDR3 DNA reads TGTGCCACCAGCATGGGTCTAGTGCAGGGGGCATCCGAGCAGTACTTC. Its protein is CATSMGLVQGASEQYF.

This chain connects TRBV30 to TRBJ1-2; tentatively, D is TRBD1 (6 bases). CDR1 GTSNPN and CDR2 SVGIG come from the germline V gene (reference sequence). The CDR3 length is 14 residues. Trimming removed 4 bases from V and 0 bases from J, with 12 bases in between. The CDR3 coding sequence is TGTGCCTGGAACATCAGGGGTGCTAACTATGGCTACACCTTC. It is translated as CAWNIRGANYGYTF.

The DNA for the CDR3 is TGTGCCAGTAGACAGGGGGCGATTCACAATGAGCAGTTCTTC. Protein: CASRQGAIHNEQFF. The V gene is TRBV25-1, the J gene TRBJ2-1; 10 bases align to TRBD1. Germline CDR1 MGHDK, CDR2 SYGVNS. The CDR3 contains 14 residues. With 9 bases clipped from V and 5 bases from J, the junction kept 7 bases outside the gene matches.

This clone was detected a few times. V usage is TRBV6-5 and J usage is TRBJ1-2; 9 bases agree with TRBD1. Germline assignment: CDR1 MNHEY and CDR2 SVGAGI. After removal of 5 bases from V and 4 bases from J, the junction contained 5 bases not matched to a gene. The CDR3 loop spans 14 amino acids. In DNA, the CDR3 is TGTGCCAGCAGTCGGACAGGGGACCGCTATGGCTACACCTTC. Amino acids: CASSRTGDRYGYTF.

V and J are TRBV6-5 and TRBJ2-5; 7 bases map to TRBD1. V was pared by 4 bases and J by 5 bases, with 10 bases of the junction left unmatched. Germline V lookup: CDR1 MNHEY, CDR2 SVGAGI. The CDR3 has 15 amino acids. The DNA for the CDR3 is TGTGCCAGCAGTTCCCAGACAGGGATGGGCGAGACCCAGTACTTC. Its translation: CASSSQTGMGETQYF.

The V call is TRBV28, the J call TRBJ2-7, with D unresolved. Trimming left V 6 bases short and J 4 bases short, with 16 bases between. The CDR3 contains 14 residues. The germline V gene encodes CDR1 MDHEN and CDR2 SYDVKM. The CDR3 DNA is TGTGCCAGCAGACCCCCTGGGTCAGGATACGAGCAGTACTTC. Amino acid sequence: CASRPPGSGYEQYF.

As regards this clone: This sample includes further DNA sequences coding for the same CDR3. CDR3 sequence reads: CASSESRGFYGYTF. The DNA of the CDR3 is TGCGCCAGCAGTGAGTCCAGGGGGTTCTATGGCTACACCTTC. This chain uses TRBV10-2 with TRBJ1-2, with TRBD1 matching over 7 bases. Germline V gene lookup returns CDR1 WSHSY and CDR2 SAAADI. The length of the CDR3 is 14 residues. V lost 0 bases to trimming and J lost 4 bases; unmatched junction nucleotides: 2.

Only one count was recorded for this clone. The gene calls are TRBV12-3 or TRBV12-4 and TRBJ1-5; possibly TRBD1 for D (5 bases). CDR3 size: 13 residues. V lost 6 bases to trimming and J lost 4 bases, with 10 bases between them. DNA for the CDR3: TGTGCCAGCAGACAGGATCTTAATCAGCCCCAGCATTTT. It yields the protein CASRQDLNQPQHF.

This sequence joins TRBV19 and TRBJ1-4; 12 positions agree with TRBD1. Germline-derived CDR1 and CDR2 are LNHDA and SQIVND (reference sequence). With V trimmed by 3 bases and J by 6 bases, 8 bases remained unmatched. The CDR3 runs 17 residues. CDR3 sequence: CASSIGTGGRRDEKLFF. DNA of the CDR3: TGTGCCAGTAGTATTGGGACAGGGGGCAGGCGTGATGAAAAACTGTTTTTT.

J is TRBJ1-6 and V is TRBV6-5; TRBD1 aligns across 9 bases. CDR1 is MNHEY, CDR2 SVGAGI, per germline. The length of the CDR3 is 14 residues. Unmatched junction bases numbered 12, after V lost 9 bases and J lost 12 bases. In DNA form, the CDR3 reads TGTGCCAGTAGACCGGGACAGGGCAAGGAACCCCTCCACTTT. Residues: CASRPGQGKEPLHF.

Remarks on this clone: The sample holds other DNA sequences that translate to the same CDR3. The rearrangement uses TRBV27 and TRBJ1-6; 7 positions match TRBD1. The CDR3 extends over 14 amino acids. The V segment lost 5 bases and the J segment 7 bases; nucleotides outside the gene matches: 5. CDR1 and CDR2 from the germline V gene are MNHEY and SMNVEV (reference sequence). CDR3 sequence: CASSPGTENSPLHF. The CDR3, as DNA: TGTGCCAGCAGTCCCGGGACAGAGAATTCACCCCTCCACTTT.

J is TRBJ2-2 and V is TRBV15, with a tentative D call TRBD2 (5 bases). The V end was cut by 2 bases, the J end by 2 bases, with 12 bases between. Germline loops: CDR1 LNHNV, CDR2 YYDKDF (reference sequence). The CDR3 is made up of 16 amino acids. The CDR3 here is CATSRPQSGNTGELFF. The CDR3 DNA reads as TGTGCCACCAGCAGACCCCAAAGCGGCAACACCGGGGAGCTGTTTTTT. The full variable domain, its missing parts supplied by reference TRBV15 and TRBJ2-2, is DAMVIQNPRYQVTQFGKPVTLSCSQTLNHNVMYWYQQKSSQAPKLLFHYYDKDFNNEADTPDNFQSRRPNTSFCFLDIRSPGLGDTAMYLCATSRPQSGNTGELFFGEGSRLTVL.

This rearrangement joins TRBV10-3 to TRBJ1-1; 8 bases are shared with TRBD1. Germline loops: CDR1 ENHRY, CDR2 SYGVKD. V dropped 6 bases and J dropped 5; count of bases not matched to a gene: 14. The CDR3 runs 16 residues. The CDR3 spells CAIRVDRGGTRTEAFF. The CDR3, as DNA: TGTGCCATCAGGGTAGACAGGGGAGGGACTCGGACTGAAGCTTTCTTT.

This rearrangement joins TRBV2 to TRBJ1-2; D is undetermined. From germline, CDR1 is SNHLY and CDR2 FYNNEI. Trimming removed 2 bases from V and 5 bases from J, with 9 bases in between. CDR3 size: 13 residues. CDR3 DNA: TGTGCCAGCAGTGAATTGGGCAATTATGGCTACACCTTC. This translates into CASSELGNYGYTF.

The chain uses TRBV6-1 and TRBJ1-3; D gene ambiguous. CDR3 size: 15 residues. V was pared by 2 bases and J by 0 bases, with 8 bases between. Germline loops: CDR1 MNHNS, CDR2 SASEGT. CDR3 loop: CASSERGSSGNTIYF. CDR3 in DNA: TGTGCCAGCAGTGAAAGAGGAAGCTCTGGAAACACCATATATTTT.

The J gene is TRBJ2-1, the V gene TRBV7-6; 8 bases align to TRBD2. Losses at the gene ends were 0 bases for V and 9 bases for J; bases not matched to a gene: 10. Looked up from germline, CDR1 is SGHVS and CDR2 is FNYEAQ. CDR3 length: 16 residues. In DNA form, the CDR3 reads TGTGCCAGCAGCTTAGCACTACCGGGACTAGTCGGTGAGCAGTTCTTC. This translates into CASSLALPGLVGEQFF.

The chain is built from TRBV9 and TRBJ2-1; TRBD2 agrees at 12 bases. The CDR3 is 15 amino acids. V lost 4 bases and J lost 6; bases outside the gene matches: 5. CDR1 is SGDLS and CDR2 is YYNGEE in the germline V gene. CDR3 protein: CASSTGLAGTNEQFF. The CDR3 region has the DNA TGTGCCAGCAGCACCGGACTAGCGGGGACCAATGAGCAGTTCTTC.

V usage is TRBV19 and J usage is TRBJ2-3, with 11 bases matching TRBD2. CDR3 length equals 15 residues. Germline V CDR1 and CDR2: LNHDA, SQIVND (reference sequence). Trimming at V came to 4 bases and at J to 4 bases, leaving 4 bases not matched to a gene. The CDR3 DNA reads as TGTGCCAGTAGTAAAGGGACTAGCGGCGCAGATACGCAGTATTTT. Its protein is CASSKGTSGADTQYF. Full variable domain (remainder filled in from reference TRBV19 and TRBJ2-3): DGGITQSPKYLFRKEGQNVTLSCEQNLNHDAMYWYRQDPGQGLRLIYYSQIVNDFQKGDIAEGYSVSREKKESFPLTVTSAQKNPTAFYLCASSKGTSGADTQYFGPGTRLTVL.

The chain recombines TRBV7-8 with TRBJ1-5; tentative D call: TRBD1 (6 bases). Germline loops: CDR1 SGHVS, CDR2 FQNEAQ. Trimming shortened V by 1 base and J by 3 bases, and 10 bases separated the two germline ends. The CDR3 loop spans 15 amino acids. The CDR3 coding sequence is TGTGCCAGCAGCTTAGTTGGACAGTTCAATCAGCCCCAGCATTTT. Protein product: CASSLVGQFNQPQHF.

The V and J genes are TRBV7-2 and TRBJ2-5; 7 nucleotides line up with TRBD2. There are 14 residues in the CDR3. The germline gives CDR1 SGHTA, CDR2 FQGNSA. V lost 1 base to trimming and J lost 6 bases; unmatched junction nucleotides: 5. The CDR3 sequence is CASSLDAGEKTQYF. The CDR3 DNA reads TGTGCCAGCAGCTTAGACGCGGGGGAAAAGACCCAGTACTTC. The variable domain in full, completed from reference TRBV7-2 and TRBJ2-5, reads GAGVSQSPSNKVTEKGKDVELRCDPISGHTALYWYRQSLGQGLEFLIYFQGNSAPDKSGLPSDRFSAERTGGSVSTLTIQRTQQEDSAVYLCASSLDAGEKTQYFGPGTRLLVL.

This clone came up a few times. The chain couples TRBV4-1 to TRBJ1-5; 11 bases match TRBD1. The CDR3 contains 15 residues. V dropped 0 bases and J dropped 6; count of bases not matched to a gene: 1. CDR1 is MGHRA and CDR2 is YSYEKL in the germline V gene. CDR3 amino acids: CASSQEGQGAQPQHF. CDR3 in DNA: TGCGCCAGCAGCCAAGAAGGACAGGGGGCTCAGCCCCAGCATTTT.

The V gene is TRBV7-9, the J gene TRBJ1-3; a possible D gene is TRBD1 (5 bases). This CDR3 region has 14 residues. Germline V gene sequence: CDR1 SEHNR, CDR2 FQNEAQ (reference sequence). The ends were cut back, 4 bases at V and 4 bases at J, with 11 bases in the middle. The CDR3, as DNA: TGTGCCAGCAGCTCACCAGGGTTAGGAAACACCATATATTTT. As protein: CASSSPGLGNTIYF.

This clone was recorded only once. V and J are TRBV4-1 and TRBJ1-1; D is uncertain. The V gene's germline CDR1 is MGHRA and CDR2 YSYEKL. The V gene lost 5 bases and the J gene lost 6 bases, with 16 bases spanning the gap. The CDR3 runs 14 residues. The CDR3 region is CASSMPERGSEAFF. CDR3 bases: TGCGCCAGCAGCATGCCCGAACGGGGTTCTGAAGCTTTCTTT.

The chain joins TRBV10-3 to TRBJ1-5, with D perhaps TRBD1 (6 bases). CDR1 is ENHRY, CDR2 SYGVKD, per germline. V was trimmed by 10 bases and J by 5 bases, leaving 15 bases between them. This CDR3 has 13 residues. The CDR3: CATMGAVHQPQHF. CDR3 nucleotides: TGTGCCACCATGGGGGCAGTACATCAGCCCCAGCATTTT.

This chain connects TRBV6-5 to TRBJ2-1; a possible D gene is TRBD1 (6 bases). V was cut by 0 bases and J by 11 bases, with 17 bases left in between. The CDR3 is made up of 15 amino acids. The germline gives CDR1 MNHEY, CDR2 SVGAGI. The CDR3 coding sequence is TGTGCCAGCAGTTACTCGTGGACAGTCGGTCTCAAGCAGTTCTTC. Amino acid sequence: CASSYSWTVGLKQFF.